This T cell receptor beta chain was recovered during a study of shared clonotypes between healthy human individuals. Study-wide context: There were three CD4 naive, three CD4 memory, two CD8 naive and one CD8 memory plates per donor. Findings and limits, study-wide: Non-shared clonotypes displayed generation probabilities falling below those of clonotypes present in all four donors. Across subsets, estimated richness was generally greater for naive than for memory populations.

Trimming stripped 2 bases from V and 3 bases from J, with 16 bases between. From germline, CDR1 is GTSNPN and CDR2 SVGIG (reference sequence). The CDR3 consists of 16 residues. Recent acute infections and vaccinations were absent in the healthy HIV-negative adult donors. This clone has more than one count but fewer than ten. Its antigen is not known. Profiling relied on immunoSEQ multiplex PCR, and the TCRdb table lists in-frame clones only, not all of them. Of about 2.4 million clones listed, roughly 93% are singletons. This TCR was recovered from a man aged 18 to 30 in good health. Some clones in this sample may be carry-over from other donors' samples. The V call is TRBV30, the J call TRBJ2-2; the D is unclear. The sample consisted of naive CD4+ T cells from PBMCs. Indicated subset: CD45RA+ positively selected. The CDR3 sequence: CAWSRLVKGHTGELFF. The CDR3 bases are TGTGCCTGGAGTCGACTTGTGAAGGGTCACACCGGGGAGCTGTTTTTT. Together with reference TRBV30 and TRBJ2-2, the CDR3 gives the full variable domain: SQTIHQWPATLVQPVGSPLSLECTVEGTSNPNLYWYRQAAGRGLQLLFYSVGIGQISSEVPQNLSASRPQDRQFILSSKKLLLSDSGFYLCAWSRLVKGHTGELFFGEGSRLTVL.